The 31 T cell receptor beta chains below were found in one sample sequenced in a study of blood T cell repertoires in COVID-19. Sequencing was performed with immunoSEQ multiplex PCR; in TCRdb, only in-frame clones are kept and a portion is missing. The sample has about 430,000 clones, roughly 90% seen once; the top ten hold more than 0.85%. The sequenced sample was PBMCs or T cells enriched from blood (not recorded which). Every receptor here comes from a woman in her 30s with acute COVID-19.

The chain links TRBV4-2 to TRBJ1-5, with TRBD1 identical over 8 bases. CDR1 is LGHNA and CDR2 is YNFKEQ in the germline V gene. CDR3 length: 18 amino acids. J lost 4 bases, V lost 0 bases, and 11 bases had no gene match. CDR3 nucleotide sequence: TGTGCCAGCAGCCAAGAACTGCAGGGGGCTGCTTCGAATCAGCCCCAGCATTTT. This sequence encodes CASSQELQGAASNQPQHF.

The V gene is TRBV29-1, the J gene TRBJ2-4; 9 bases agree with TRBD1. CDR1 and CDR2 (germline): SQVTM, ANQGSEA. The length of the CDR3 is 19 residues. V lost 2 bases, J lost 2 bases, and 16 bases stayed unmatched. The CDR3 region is CSVETPGGQGIGPKNIQYF. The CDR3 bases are TGCAGCGTTGAAACCCCGGGCGGACAGGGGATTGGGCCCAAAAACATTCAGTACTTC.

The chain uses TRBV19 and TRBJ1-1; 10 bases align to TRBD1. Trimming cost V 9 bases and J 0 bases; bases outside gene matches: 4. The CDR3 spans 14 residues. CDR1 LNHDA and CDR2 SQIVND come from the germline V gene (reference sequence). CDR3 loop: CASRDRGLNTEAFF. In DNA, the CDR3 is TGTGCCAGCCGGGACAGGGGTCTGAACACTGAAGCTTTCTTT.

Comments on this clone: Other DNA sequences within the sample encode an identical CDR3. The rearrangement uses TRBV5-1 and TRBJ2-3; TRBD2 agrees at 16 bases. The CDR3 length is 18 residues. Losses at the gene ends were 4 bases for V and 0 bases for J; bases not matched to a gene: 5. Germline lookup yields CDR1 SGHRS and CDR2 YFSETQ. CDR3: CASSEGLAGGTSTDTQYF. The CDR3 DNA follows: TGCGCCAGCAGCGAGGGACTAGCGGGGGGGACTAGCACAGATACGCAGTATTTT.

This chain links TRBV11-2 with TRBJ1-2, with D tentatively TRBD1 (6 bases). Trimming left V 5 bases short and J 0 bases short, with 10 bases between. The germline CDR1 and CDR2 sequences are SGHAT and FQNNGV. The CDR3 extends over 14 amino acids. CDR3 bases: TGTGCCAGCAGCCCGTGGACAGCTAACTATGGCTACACCTTC. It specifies CASSPWTANYGYTF. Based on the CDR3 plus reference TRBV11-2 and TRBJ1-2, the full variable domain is EAGVAQSPRYKIIEKRQSVAFWCNPISGHATLYWYQQILGQGPKLLIQFQNNGVVDDSQLPKDRFSAERLKGVDSTLKIQPAKLEDSAVYLCASSPWTANYGYTFGSGTRLTVV.

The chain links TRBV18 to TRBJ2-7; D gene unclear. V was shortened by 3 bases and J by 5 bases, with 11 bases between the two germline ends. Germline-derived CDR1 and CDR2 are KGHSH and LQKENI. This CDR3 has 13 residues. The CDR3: CASSPPGLDEQYF. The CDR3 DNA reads TGTGCCAGCTCACCCCCTGGGCTCGACGAGCAGTACTTC.

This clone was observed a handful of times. The CDR3 sequence is CASSLHTGAAYNEQFF. CDR3 sequence (DNA): TGTGCCAGCAGCTTACATACAGGAGCTGCTTACAATGAGCAGTTCTTC. The V gene is TRBV7-3, the J gene TRBJ2-1; D might be TRBD1 (5 bases). Trimming shortened V by 2 bases and J by 4 bases, and 15 bases separated the two germline ends. Looked up from germline, CDR1 is SGHTA and CDR2 is FQGTGA. The CDR3 runs to 16 residues.

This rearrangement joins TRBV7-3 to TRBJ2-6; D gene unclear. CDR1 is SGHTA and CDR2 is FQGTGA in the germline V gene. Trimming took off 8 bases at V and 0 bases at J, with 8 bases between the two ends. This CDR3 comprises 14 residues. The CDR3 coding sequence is TGTGCCAGCGGTTCGGGCTCTGGGGCCAACGTCCTGACTTTC. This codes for CASGSGSGANVLTF.

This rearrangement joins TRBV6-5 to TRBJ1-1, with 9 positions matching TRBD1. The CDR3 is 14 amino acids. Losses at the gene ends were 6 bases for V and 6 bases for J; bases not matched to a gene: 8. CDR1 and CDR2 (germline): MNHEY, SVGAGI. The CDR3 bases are TGTGCCAGCAGAGCAGACAGGGGGAGGGCTGAAGCTTTCTTT. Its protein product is CASRADRGRAEAFF.

CDR3 bases: TGTGCCATCAGGTCGACAGGGGGTTCTGGAAACACCATATATTTT. It is translated as CAIRSTGGSGNTIYF. The chain recombines TRBV10-3 with TRBJ1-3; TRBD1 agrees at 9 bases. CDR1 ENHRY and CDR2 SYGVKD come from the germline V gene. The junction had 4 bases not matched to a gene; V was cut back by 6 bases and J by 1 base. There are 15 residues in the CDR3.

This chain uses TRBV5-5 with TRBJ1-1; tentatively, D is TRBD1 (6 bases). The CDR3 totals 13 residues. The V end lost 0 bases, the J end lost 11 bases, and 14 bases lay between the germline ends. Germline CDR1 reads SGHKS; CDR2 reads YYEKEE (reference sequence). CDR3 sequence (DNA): TGTGCCAGCAGCTTGGAGGGACACGGGTCGGCTTTCTTT. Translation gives CASSLEGHGSAFF.

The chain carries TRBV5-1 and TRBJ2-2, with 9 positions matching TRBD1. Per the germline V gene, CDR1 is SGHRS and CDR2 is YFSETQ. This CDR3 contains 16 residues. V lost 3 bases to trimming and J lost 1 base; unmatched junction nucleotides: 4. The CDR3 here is CASSSWTGENTGELFF. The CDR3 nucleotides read TGCGCCAGCAGCTCCTGGACAGGGGAGAACACCGGGGAGCTGTTTTTT.

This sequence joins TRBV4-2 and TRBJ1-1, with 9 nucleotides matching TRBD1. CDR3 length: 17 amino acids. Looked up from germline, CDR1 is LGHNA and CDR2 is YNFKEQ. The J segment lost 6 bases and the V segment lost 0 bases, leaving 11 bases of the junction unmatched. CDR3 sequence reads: CASSQEILGQGLAEAFF. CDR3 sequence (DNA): TGTGCCAGCAGCCAAGAGATACTGGGACAGGGCCTCGCTGAAGCTTTCTTT.

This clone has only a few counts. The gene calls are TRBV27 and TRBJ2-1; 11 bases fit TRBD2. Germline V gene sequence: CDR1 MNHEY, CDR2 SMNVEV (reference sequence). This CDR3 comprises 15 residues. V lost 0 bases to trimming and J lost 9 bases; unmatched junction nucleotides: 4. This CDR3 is CASSLSTSGAGEQFF. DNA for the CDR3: TGTGCCAGCAGTTTATCGACTAGCGGGGCTGGTGAGCAGTTCTTC.

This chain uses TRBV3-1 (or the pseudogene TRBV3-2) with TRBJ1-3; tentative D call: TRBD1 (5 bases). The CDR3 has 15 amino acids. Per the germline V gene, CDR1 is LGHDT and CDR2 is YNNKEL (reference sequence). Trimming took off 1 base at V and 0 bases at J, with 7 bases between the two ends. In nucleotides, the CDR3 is TGTGCCAGCAGCCAAGTGACAGCCTCTGGAAACACCATATATTTT. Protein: CASSQVTASGNTIYF.

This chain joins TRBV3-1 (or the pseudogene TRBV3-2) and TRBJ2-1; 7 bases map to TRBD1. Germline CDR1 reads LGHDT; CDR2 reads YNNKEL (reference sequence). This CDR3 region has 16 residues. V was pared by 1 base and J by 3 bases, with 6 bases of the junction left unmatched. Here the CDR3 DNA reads TGTGCCAGCAGCCAAGCTGACAGGGTATACTACAATGAGCAGTTCTTC. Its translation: CASSQADRVYYNEQFF.

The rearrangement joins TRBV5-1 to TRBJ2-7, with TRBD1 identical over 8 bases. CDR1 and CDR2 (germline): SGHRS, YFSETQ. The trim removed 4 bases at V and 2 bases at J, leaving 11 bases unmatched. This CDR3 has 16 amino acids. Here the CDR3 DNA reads TGCGCCAGCAGCCCTTCATGGACAGGGAATCCCTACGAGCAGTACTTC. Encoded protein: CASSPSWTGNPYEQYF.

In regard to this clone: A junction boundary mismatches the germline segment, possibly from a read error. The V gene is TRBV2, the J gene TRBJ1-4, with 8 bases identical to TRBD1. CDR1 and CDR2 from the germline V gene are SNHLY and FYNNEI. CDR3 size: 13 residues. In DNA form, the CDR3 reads TGTGCCAGCAGCGACAGGGGTGCTGGTGTGAATGATTTT. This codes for CASSDRGAGVNDF.

The CDR3 DNA is TGTGCCAGCAGTTATTATTCCCCCACAGACCACGGGGAGCTGTTTTTT. It is translated as CASSYYSPTDHGELFF. The chain joins TRBV6-5 to TRBJ2-2; D not resolved. Looked up from germline, CDR1 is MNHEY and CDR2 is SVGAGI. V gave up 3 bases and J gave up 7 bases, with 18 bases separating them. The CDR3 runs 16 residues.

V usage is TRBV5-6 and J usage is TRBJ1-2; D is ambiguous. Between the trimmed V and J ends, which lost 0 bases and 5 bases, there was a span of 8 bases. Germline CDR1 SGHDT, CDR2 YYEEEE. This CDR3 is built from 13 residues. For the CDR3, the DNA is TGTGCCAGCAGCTTGGAGCAGGCATATGGCTACACCTTC. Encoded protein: CASSLEQAYGYTF.

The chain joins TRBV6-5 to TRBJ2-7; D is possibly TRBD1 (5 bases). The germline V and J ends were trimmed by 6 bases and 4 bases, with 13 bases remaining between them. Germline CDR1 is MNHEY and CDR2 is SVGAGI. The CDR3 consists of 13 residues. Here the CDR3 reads CASRLTALYEQYF. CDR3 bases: TGTGCCAGCAGGCTGACAGCTCTATACGAGCAGTACTTC.

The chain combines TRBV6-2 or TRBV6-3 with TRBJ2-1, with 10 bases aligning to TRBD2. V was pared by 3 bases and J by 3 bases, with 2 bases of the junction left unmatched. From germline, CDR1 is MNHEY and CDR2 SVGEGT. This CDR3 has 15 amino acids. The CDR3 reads CASSYRLAGYNEQFF. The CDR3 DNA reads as TGTGCCAGCAGTTATAGACTAGCGGGCTACAATGAGCAGTTCTTC.

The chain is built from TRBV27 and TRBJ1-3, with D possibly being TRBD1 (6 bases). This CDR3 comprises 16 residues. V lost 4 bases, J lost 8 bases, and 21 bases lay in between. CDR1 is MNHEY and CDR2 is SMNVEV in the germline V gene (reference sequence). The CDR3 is CASSSWSQGRGDTIYF. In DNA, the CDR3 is TGTGCCAGCAGTTCGTGGTCACAGGGTAGGGGAGACACCATATATTTT.

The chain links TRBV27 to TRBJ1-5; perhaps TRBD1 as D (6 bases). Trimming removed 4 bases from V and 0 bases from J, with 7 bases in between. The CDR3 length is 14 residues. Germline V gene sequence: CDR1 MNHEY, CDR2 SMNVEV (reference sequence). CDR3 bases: TGTGCCAGCAGTTCCAGGGGTAGCAATCAGCCCCAGCATTTT. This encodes CASSSRGSNQPQHF.

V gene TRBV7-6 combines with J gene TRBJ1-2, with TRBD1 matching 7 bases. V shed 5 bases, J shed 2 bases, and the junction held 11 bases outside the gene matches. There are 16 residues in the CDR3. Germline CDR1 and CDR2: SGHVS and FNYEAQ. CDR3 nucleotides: TGTGCCAGCAGCCCGGGGACAGTTTGGGGAAACTATGGCTACACCTTC. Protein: CASSPGTVWGNYGYTF.

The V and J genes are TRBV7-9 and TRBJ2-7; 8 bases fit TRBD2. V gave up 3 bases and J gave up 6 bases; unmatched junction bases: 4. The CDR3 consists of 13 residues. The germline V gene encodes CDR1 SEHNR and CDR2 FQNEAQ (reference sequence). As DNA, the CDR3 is TGTGCCAGCAGCTTCGGGAGGGGAGGCGAGCAGTACTTC. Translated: CASSFGRGGEQYF.

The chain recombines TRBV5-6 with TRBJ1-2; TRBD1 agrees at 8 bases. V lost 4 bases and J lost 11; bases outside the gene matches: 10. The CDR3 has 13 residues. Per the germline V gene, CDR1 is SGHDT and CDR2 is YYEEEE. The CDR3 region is CASSPWDRPAYTF. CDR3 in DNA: TGTGCCAGCAGCCCTTGGGACAGGCCAGCGTACACCTTC.

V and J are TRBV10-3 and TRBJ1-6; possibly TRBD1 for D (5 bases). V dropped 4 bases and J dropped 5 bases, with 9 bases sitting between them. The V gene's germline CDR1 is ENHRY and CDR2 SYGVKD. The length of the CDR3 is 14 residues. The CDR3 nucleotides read TGTGCCATCAGTGGCGCCAGGGATAATTCACCCCTCCACTTT. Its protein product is CAISGARDNSPLHF.

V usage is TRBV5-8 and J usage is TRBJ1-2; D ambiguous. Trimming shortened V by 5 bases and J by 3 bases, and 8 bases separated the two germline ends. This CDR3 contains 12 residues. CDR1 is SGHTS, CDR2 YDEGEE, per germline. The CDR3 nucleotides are TGTGCCAGCAGTTCCTCCTACTATGGCTACACCTTC. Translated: CASSSSYYGYTF. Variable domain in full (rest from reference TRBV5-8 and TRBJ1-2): EAGVTQSPTHLIKTRGQQATLRCSPISGHTSVYWYQQALGLGLQFLLWYDEGEERNRGNFPPRFSGRQFPNYSSELNVNALELEDSALYLCASSSSYYGYTFGSGTRLTVV.

The CDR3 reads CASSVGASGGAGDTQYF. For the CDR3, the DNA is TGTGCCAGCAGCGTAGGGGCTAGCGGGGGGGCCGGAGATACGCAGTATTTT. The chain has TRBV9 and TRBJ2-3; 12 nucleotides agree with TRBD2. J was trimmed by 5 bases and V by 0 bases; bases with no gene match: 7. CDR1 and CDR2 (germline): SGDLS, YYNGEE. The CDR3 covers 17 residues.

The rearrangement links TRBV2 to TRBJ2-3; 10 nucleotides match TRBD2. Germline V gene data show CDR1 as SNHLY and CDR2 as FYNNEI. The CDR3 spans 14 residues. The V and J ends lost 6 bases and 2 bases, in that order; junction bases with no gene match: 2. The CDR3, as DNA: TGTGCCAGCAGAGGGACTAGCGACACAGATACGCAGTATTTT. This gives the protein CASRGTSDTDTQYF.